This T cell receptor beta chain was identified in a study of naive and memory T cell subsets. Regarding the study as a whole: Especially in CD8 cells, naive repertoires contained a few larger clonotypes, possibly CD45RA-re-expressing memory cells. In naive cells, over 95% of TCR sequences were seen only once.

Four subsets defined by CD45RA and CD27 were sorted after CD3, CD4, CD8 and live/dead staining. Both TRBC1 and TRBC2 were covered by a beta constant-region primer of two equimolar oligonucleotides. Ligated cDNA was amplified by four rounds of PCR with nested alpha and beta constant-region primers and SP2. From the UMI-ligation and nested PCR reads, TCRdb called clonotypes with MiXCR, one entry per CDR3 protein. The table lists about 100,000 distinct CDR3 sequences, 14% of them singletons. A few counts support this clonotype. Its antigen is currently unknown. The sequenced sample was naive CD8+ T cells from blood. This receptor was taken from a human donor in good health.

CDR3 nucleotide sequence: TGCAGCGCCCTAGGGGACTACGAGCAGTACTTC. It encodes CSALGDYEQYF. This rearrangement joins TRBV29-1 to TRBJ2-7, with D tentatively TRBD1 (5 bases). The CDR3 length is 11 residues. Germline lookup yields CDR1 SQVTM and CDR2 ANQGSEA. V gave up 7 bases and J gave up 3 bases, with 10 bases separating them.